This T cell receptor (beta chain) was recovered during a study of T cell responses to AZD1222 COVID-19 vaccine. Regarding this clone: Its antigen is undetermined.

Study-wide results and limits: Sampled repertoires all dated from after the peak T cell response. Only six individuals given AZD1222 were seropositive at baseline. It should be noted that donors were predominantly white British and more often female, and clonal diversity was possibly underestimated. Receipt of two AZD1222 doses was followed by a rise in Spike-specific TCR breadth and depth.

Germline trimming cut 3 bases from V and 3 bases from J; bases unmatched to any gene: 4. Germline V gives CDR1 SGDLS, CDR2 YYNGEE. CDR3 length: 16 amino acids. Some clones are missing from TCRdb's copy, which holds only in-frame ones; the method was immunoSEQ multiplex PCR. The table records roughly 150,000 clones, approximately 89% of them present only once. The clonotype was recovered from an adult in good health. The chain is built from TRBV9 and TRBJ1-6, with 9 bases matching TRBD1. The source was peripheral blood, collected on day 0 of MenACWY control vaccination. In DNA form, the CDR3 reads TGTGCCAGCAGCGACAGGGGGCTTTTCTATAATTCACCCCTCCACTTT. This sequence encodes CASSDRGLFYNSPLHF.